The 12 T cell receptor beta chains listed next were all sequenced from one sample in a study of vaccination effects on CD4 cells after COVID-19. Repertoires were generated with immunoSEQ multiplex PCR, while TCRdb's copy carries only in-frame clones and drops some. The sample comprises more than 15,000 clones, around 76% of which are singletons, and around 21% rests with the top ten. No antigen has been assigned to these receptors. Before sequencing, viral peptide pools were used by the ViraFEST assay to expand antigen-specific CD4+ T cells. Culture lasted roughly 9 days before CD4+ T cell isolation. The individual was infected with SARS-CoV-2 between March and December 2020, as confirmed by PCR. Participants were vaccinated with two doses of either the BNT162b2 or mRNA-1273 vaccine. This specimen consisted of CD4+ T cells from PBMCs cultured with SARS-CoV-2 spike peptides, obtained after COVID-19 vaccination. The receptors were sampled from a human donor who had a prior SARS-CoV-2 infection.

The chain links TRBV7-3 to TRBJ2-3; TRBD2 aligns across 14 bases. Germline V lookup: CDR1 SGHTA, CDR2 FQGTGA. This CDR3 spans 15 amino acids. Trimming took 2 bases from V and 9 from J; bases not matched to a gene: 4. CDR3 in DNA: TGTGCCAGCAGCTTACAGGGACTAGCGGGAGTCACGCAGTATTTT. Residues: CASSLQGLAGVTQYF. Full variable domain (missing parts from reference TRBV7-3 and TRBJ2-3): GAGVSQTPSNKVTEKGKYVELRCDPISGHTALYWYRQSLGQGPEFLIYFQGTGAADDSGLPNDRFFAVRPEGSVSTLKIQRTERGDSAVYLCASSLQGLAGVTQYFGPGTRLTVL.

V is TRBV6-2 or TRBV6-3 and J is TRBJ2-5, with D possibly TRBD2 on 5 matching bases. The germline V gene has CDR1 MNHEY and CDR2 SVGEGT. The germline V and J ends were trimmed by 2 bases and 2 bases, with 9 bases remaining between them. The CDR3 spans 14 residues. The DNA for the CDR3 is TGTGCCAGCAGTTACCTGACTACTCAAGAGACCCAGTACTTC. As protein: CASSYLTTQETQYF.

The J gene is TRBJ1-2, the V gene TRBV5-1; possible D gene TRBD1, 6 bases. The CDR3 covers 14 residues. The V end was cut by 3 bases, the J end by 6 bases, with 15 bases between. Germline assignment: CDR1 SGHRS and CDR2 YFSETQ. CDR3 DNA: TGCGCCAGCAGCTCGCTGGGGGGGGGCGATGGCTACACCTTC. Residues: CASSSLGGGDGYTF.

CDR3 region: CASSAEGGSYGYTF. DNA of the CDR3: TGTGCCAGCAGCGCGGAAGGGGGCTCCTATGGCTACACCTTC. J is TRBJ1-2 and V is TRBV21-1; TRBD1 is taken as the D call from the table, unchecked against the DNA. TRBV21-1 is noted as a pseudogene. The CDR3 has 14 amino acids.

The J gene is TRBJ2-7, the V gene TRBV4-2; D gene uncertain. This CDR3 has 13 residues. CDR1 and CDR2 (germline): LGHNA, YNFKEQ. V was pared by 4 bases and J by 6 bases, with 13 bases between. Here the CDR3 reads CASSPLISREQYF. CDR3 coding DNA: TGTGCCAGCAGCCCGCTGATTTCGCGCGAGCAGTACTTC.

V is TRBV21-1 and J is TRBJ2-5; TRBD2, as called in the table, went unchecked against the DNA. TRBV21-1 is designated a pseudogene. This CDR3 contains 17 residues. This CDR3 is CASSKSGTGLAPETQYF. CDR3 nucleotides: TGTGCCAGCAGCAAATCTGGGACAGGACTAGCGCCAGAGACCCAGTACTTC.

V usage is TRBV11-2 and J usage is TRBJ2-5; no definite D call. The germline V gene has CDR1 SGHAT and CDR2 FQNNGV. V lost 2 bases to trimming and J lost 3 bases, with 10 bases between them. The CDR3 contains 14 residues. CDR3 residues: CASSLPWFEETQYF. The CDR3, as DNA: TGTGCCAGCAGCTTACCTTGGTTCGAAGAGACCCAGTACTTC.

This chain uses TRBV7-2 with TRBJ1-2; D is perhaps TRBD1 (6 bases). Germline V lookup: CDR1 SGHTA, CDR2 FQGNSA. The CDR3 length is 14 residues. V gave up 4 bases and J gave up 3 bases, with 12 bases separating them. As DNA, the CDR3 is TGTGCCAGCAGCTCTCACAGGGACGACTATGGCTACACCTTC. As protein: CASSSHRDDYGYTF.

The chain recombines TRBV4-1 with TRBJ1-3; no definite D call. V was trimmed by 1 base and J by 4 bases, leaving 11 bases between them. Germline lookup yields CDR1 MGHRA and CDR2 YSYEKL. This CDR3 comprises 15 residues. This CDR3 is CASSQVSGFGNTIYF. For the CDR3, the DNA is TGCGCCAGCAGCCAAGTCTCGGGCTTCGGAAACACCATATATTTT.

The chain joins TRBV19 to TRBJ2-7; no clear D. Germline V CDR1 and CDR2: LNHDA, SQIVND (reference sequence). Trimming shortened V by 3 bases and J by 5 bases, and 8 bases separated the two germline ends. The CDR3 sequence is 12 residues long. The CDR3 is CASSIGSDEQYF. The CDR3 DNA sequence: TGTGCCAGTAGTATTGGAAGTGACGAGCAGTACTTC.

The J gene is TRBJ1-1, the V gene TRBV4-3; unclear D gene. V was shortened by 0 bases and J by 1 base, with 18 bases between the two germline ends. The CDR3 spans 18 residues. CDR1 and CDR2 from the germline V gene are LGHNA and YSLEER. The CDR3 bases are TGCGCCAGCAGCCAAGAAAGTTCACAAGGAGGGTGGAACACTGAAGCTTTCTTT. It encodes CASSQESSQGGWNTEAFF.

This chain connects TRBV30 to TRBJ1-5; TRBD1 is a possible D gene (6 bases). Germline V gene lookup returns CDR1 GTSNPN and CDR2 SVGIG (reference sequence). This CDR3 region has 14 residues. V lost 2 bases, J lost 2 bases, and 10 bases lay in between. CDR3 residues: CAWSSGVGNQPQHF. CDR3 nucleotides: TGTGCCTGGAGTTCAGGGGTAGGCAATCAGCCCCAGCATTTT.